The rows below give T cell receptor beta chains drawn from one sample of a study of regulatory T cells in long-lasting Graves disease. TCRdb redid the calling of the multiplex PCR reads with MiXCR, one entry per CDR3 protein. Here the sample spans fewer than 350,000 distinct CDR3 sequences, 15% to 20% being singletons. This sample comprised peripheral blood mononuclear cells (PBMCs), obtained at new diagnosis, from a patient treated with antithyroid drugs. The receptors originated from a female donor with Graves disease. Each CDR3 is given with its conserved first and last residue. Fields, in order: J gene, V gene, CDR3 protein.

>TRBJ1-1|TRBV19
CASSKAVLNTEAFF
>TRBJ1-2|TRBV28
CASRAPGQNYGYTF
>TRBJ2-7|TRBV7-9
CASSLGYGGTYEQYF
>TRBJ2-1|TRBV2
CASSEDRDRDNEQFF
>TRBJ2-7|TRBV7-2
CASSLGQSQQYF
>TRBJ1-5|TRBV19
CASRSGVSNQPQHF
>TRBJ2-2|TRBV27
CASSLFSSLRNTGELFF
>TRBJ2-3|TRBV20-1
CSASILAGGGRDTQYF
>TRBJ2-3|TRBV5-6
CASSLDSGRLARDLSTDTQYF
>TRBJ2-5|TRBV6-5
CASSYRTSGSKRAATQYF
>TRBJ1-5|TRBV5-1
CASSPTGGGQPQHF
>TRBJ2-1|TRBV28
CASKPPSRDHNEQFF
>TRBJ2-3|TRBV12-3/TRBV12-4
CASSDGAGTQYF
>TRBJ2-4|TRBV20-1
CSASLGPSRENIQYF
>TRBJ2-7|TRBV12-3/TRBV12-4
CASTFLDRDHEQYF
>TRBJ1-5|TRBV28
CASSGVSEGNQPQHF
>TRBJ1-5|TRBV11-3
CASSLTGTNQPQHF
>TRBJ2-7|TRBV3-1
CASSQGFSGISSGQYF
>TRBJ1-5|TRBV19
CASSIGPAYNQPQHF
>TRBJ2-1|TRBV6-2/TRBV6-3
CASSELGGNEQFF
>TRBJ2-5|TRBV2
CASSVDRGKKETQYF
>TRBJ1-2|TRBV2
CASTEANYGYTF
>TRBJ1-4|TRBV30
CAWGYTGGEEKLFF
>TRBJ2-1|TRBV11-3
CASSPRDRVRDEQFF
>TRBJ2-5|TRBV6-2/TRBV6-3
CASSWANQETQYF
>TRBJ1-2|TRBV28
CASQEGASGYTF
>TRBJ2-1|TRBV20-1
CSAGNRDNSYNEQFF
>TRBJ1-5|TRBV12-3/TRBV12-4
CASSLGGGTASNQPQHF
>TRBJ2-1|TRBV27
CASRQTGSYNEQFF
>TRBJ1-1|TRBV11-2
CASSLDLRGWDTEAFF
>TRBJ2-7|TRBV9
CASSQEAGAYEQYF
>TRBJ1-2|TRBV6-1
CVSRTLTAGGYTF
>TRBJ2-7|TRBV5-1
CASSLGQGAFGEQYF
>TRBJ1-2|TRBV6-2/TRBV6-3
CASTRQDGYTF
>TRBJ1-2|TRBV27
CASNPQWAELLTGYTF
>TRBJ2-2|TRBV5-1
CASSLRLAGGPGELFF
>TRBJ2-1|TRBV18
CASSPPLRNEQFF
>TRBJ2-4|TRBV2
CASRPTRTSNKNIQYF
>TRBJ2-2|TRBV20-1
CSASHQSTGELFF
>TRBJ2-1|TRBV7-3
CASSSFSGERPRSYNEQFF
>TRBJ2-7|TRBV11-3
CASSLTGRAPYEQYF
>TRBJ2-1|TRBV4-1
CASSPSEDEQFF
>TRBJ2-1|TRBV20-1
CSTSSFSGRGEQFF
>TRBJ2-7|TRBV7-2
CASCLSGSIYEQYF
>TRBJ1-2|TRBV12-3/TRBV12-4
CASTRNYGYTF
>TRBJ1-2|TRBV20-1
CSARDIRASYGYTF
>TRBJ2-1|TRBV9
CASSASGRGEQFF
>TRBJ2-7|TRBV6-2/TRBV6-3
CASSPVGVSYEQYF
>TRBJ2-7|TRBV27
CASRLNPYEQYF
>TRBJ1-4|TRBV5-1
CASSFTATNEKLFF
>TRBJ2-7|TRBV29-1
CSVSLVAGVREQYF